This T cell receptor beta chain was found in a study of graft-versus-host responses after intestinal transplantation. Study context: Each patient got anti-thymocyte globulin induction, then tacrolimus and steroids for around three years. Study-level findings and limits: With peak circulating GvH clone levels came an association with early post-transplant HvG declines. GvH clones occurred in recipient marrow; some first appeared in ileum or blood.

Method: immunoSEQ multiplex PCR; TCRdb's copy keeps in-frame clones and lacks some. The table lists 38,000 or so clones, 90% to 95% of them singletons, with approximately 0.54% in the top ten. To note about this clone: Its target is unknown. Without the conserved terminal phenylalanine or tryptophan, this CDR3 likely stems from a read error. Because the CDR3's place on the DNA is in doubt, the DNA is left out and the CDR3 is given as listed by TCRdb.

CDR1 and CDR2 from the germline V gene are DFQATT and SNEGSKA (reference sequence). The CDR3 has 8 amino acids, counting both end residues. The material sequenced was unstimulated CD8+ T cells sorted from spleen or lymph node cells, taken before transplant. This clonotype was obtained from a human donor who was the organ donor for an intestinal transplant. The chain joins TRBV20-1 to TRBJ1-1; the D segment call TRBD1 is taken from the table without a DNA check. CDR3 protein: CSASRDSP.